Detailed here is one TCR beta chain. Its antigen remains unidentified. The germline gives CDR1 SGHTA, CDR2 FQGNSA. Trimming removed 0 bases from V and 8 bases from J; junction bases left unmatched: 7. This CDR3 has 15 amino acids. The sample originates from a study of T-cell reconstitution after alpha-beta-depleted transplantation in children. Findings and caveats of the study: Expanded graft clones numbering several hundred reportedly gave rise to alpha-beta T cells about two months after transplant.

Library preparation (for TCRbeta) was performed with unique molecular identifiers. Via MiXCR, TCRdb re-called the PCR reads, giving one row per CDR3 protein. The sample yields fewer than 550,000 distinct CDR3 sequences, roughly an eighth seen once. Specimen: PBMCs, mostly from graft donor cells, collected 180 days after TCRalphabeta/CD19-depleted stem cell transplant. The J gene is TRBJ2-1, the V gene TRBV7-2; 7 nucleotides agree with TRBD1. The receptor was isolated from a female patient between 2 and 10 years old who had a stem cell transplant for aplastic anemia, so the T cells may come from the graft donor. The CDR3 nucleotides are TGTGCCAGCAGCTTAGCAGGGGGCCCTTGGGATGAGCAGTTCTTC. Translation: CASSLAGGPWDEQFF.